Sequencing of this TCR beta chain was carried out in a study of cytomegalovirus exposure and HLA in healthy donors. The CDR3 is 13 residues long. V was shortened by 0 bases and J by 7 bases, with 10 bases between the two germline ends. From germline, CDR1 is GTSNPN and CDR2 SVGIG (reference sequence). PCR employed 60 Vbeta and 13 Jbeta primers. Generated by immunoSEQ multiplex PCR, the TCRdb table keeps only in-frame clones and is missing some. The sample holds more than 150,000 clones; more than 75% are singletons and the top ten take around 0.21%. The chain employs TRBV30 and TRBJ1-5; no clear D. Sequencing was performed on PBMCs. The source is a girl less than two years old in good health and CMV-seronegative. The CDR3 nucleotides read TGTGCCTGGAGTGTGGACTCTGAACAGCCCCAGCATTTT. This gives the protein CAWSVDSEQPQHF.